This T cell receptor (beta chain) was identified in a study of preoperative IRX-2 immunotherapy in early breast cancer. Trimming pared 4 bases from V and 6 bases from J, leaving 16 bases between. The CDR3 has 14 amino acids. CDR1 and CDR2 from the germline V gene are SGHRS and YFSETQ. Treatment specified: preoperative locoregional IRX-2 cytokine immunotherapy. Patients received preoperative, locoregional IRX-2 cytokine immunotherapy in a phase Ib study. Clones were read by immunoSEQ multiplex PCR, and TCRdb kept only the in-frame ones, dropping some. The data show some 99,000 clones, around 86% seen once.

This specimen was tumor tissue, taken after IRX-2 immunotherapy. The sequence came from a human donor with breast cancer. V and J are TRBV5-1 and TRBJ1-1; D possibly corresponds to TRBD1 (5 bases). The CDR3 protein is CASSTGPTGAEAFF. The DNA of the CDR3 is TGCGCCAGCAGCACTGGACCCACAGGCGCTGAAGCTTTCTTT. The complete variable domain, with remaining parts taken from reference TRBV5-1 and TRBJ1-1, reads KAGVTQTPRYLIKTRGQQVTLSCSPISGHRSVSWYQQTPGQGLQFLFEYFSETQRNKGNFPGRFSGRQFSNSRSEMNVSTLELGDSALYLCASSTGPTGAEAFFGQGTRLTVV.